The 29 T cell receptor beta chains below come from one sample, sequenced in a study of CD8+ T cells in alopecia areata. Treatment: oral pan-JAK inhibitor, 5-10 mg twice daily. Isolated RNA was reverse transcribed into cDNA used as the sequencing template. Clones were read by immunoSEQ multiplex PCR, and TCRdb kept only the in-frame ones, dropping some. The sample has some 240,000 clones; about 50% are singletons. The sample was CD4+ T cells sorted from blood, taken at week 4, from a patient treated with tofacitinib. All receptors come from a human donor with alopecia areata.

This clone was counted between two and nine times. The chain couples TRBV19 to TRBJ1-1, with D perhaps matching TRBD1 (5 bases). Germline V gene lookup returns CDR1 LNHDA and CDR2 SQIVND (reference sequence). The CDR3 extends over 15 amino acids. Trimming pared 5 bases from V and 5 bases from J, leaving 18 bases between. The DNA of the CDR3 is TGTGCCAGTAGTCCTCGTACCCCTACAGGTACTGAAGCTTTCTTT. This gives the protein CASSPRTPTGTEAFF.

J is TRBJ2-3 and V is TRBV29-1; D may correspond to TRBD1 or TRBD2 (6 bases each). Trimming pared 8 bases from V and 1 base from J, leaving 22 bases between. The CDR3 is 16 amino acids. CDR1 is SQVTM, CDR2 ANQGSEA, per germline. CDR3 DNA sequence: TGCAGCAGTGATTCCCCGGGGGCTGGAGGCACAGATACGCAGTATTTT. It codes for CSSDSPGAGGTDTQYF.

The sample holds a few counts of this clone. The genes are TRBV10-3 and TRBJ2-3; TRBD2 matches 8 bases. This CDR3 region has 16 residues. Trimming cost V 4 bases and J 2 bases; bases outside gene matches: 8. CDR1 and CDR2 (germline): ENHRY, SYGVKD. CDR3 DNA: TGTGCCATCAGTGGGAGTAAAGCGGGGGACACAGATACGCAGTATTTT. Its translation: CAISGSKAGDTDTQYF.

The chain employs TRBV4-3 and TRBJ1-2; no clear D. CDR3 length equals 15 residues. Looked up from germline, CDR1 is LGHNA and CDR2 is YSLEER. Trimming removed 1 base at V and 0 bases at J, with 9 bases between. The chain's CDR3 is CASSQVALANYGYTF. CDR3 DNA sequence: TGCGCCAGCAGCCAAGTAGCGTTAGCTAACTATGGCTACACCTTC.

The chain employs TRBV7-9 and TRBJ2-7; 7 bases align to TRBD1. The trim removed 4 bases at V and 0 bases at J, leaving 9 bases unmatched. CDR1 and CDR2 (germline): SEHNR, FQNEAQ (reference sequence). This CDR3 comprises 16 residues. CDR3 nucleotides: TGTGCCAGCAGCTGGACGGGGACAGCCAGCTCCTACGAGCAGTACTTC. This translates into CASSWTGTASSYEQYF.

V is TRBV4-3 and J is TRBJ2-2, with 8 bases identical to TRBD2. CDR1 LGHNA and CDR2 YSLEER come from the germline V gene. This CDR3 contains 17 residues. V trimming: 1 base; J trimming: 0 bases; junction bases outside the gene matches: 4. Written as DNA, the CDR3 is TGCGCCAGCAGCCAAGGTCGACTAGCGTCGAACACCGGGGAGCTGTTTTTT. Its protein product is CASSQGRLASNTGELFF.

This clone was observed a single time. This chain connects TRBV5-1 to TRBJ2-7, with TRBD2 matching over 13 bases. Trimming removed 6 bases from V and 2 bases from J; junction bases left unmatched: 5. Germline CDR1 reads SGHRS; CDR2 reads YFSETQ. The CDR3 runs 15 residues. Here the CDR3 reads CASKKTSGGPYEQYF. The DNA of the CDR3 is TGCGCCAGCAAAAAGACTAGCGGGGGGCCCTACGAGCAGTACTTC.

This sequence joins TRBV5-6 and TRBJ2-1; unclear D gene. Trimming took off 0 bases at V and 2 bases at J, with 9 bases between the two ends. Germline CDR1 reads SGHDT; CDR2 reads YYEEEE. This CDR3 has 15 amino acids. The CDR3 nucleotides read TGTGCCAGCAGCTTGGACGGGTCCGCCTACAATGAGCAGTTCTTC. Protein: CASSLDGSAYNEQFF. Drawing the rest from reference TRBV5-6 and TRBJ2-1, the complete variable domain is DAGVTQSPTHLIKTRGQQVTLRCSPKSGHDTVSWYQQALGQGPQFIFQYYEEEERQRGNFPDRFSGHQFPNYSSELNVNALLLGDSALYLCASSLDGSAYNEQFFGPGTRLTVL.

This chain uses TRBV30 with TRBJ1-1; D is unresolved. Germline loops: CDR1 GTSNPN, CDR2 SVGIG (reference sequence). This CDR3 spans 11 amino acids. Trimming pared 5 bases from V and 5 bases from J, leaving 9 bases between. CDR3 bases: TGTGCCTGGGTGATAGGAACTGAAGCTTTCTTT. It specifies CAWVIGTEAFF.

This chain links TRBV27 with TRBJ1-2; 7 positions match TRBD1. V lost 8 bases and J lost 2; bases outside the gene matches: 14. Germline V gives CDR1 MNHEY, CDR2 SMNVEV (reference sequence). This CDR3 region has 16 residues. The CDR3 reads CASHRGRVTDNYGYTF. The CDR3 bases are TGTGCCAGCCATAGGGGGCGCGTAACCGACAACTATGGCTACACCTTC.

The rearrangement links TRBV11-1 to TRBJ2-4, with 8 bases fitting TRBD2. This CDR3 has 14 residues. Per germline, CDR1 SGHAT and CDR2 FQDESV (reference sequence). J was trimmed by 8 bases and V by 6 bases; bases with no gene match: 9. CDR3 in DNA: TGTGCCAGCAGGAGTCAGCAGGGACTAGACATTCAGTACTTC. As protein: CASRSQQGLDIQYF.

Only a few counts were recorded for this clone. V is TRBV6-5 and J is TRBJ1-5; no firm D call. Trimming took off 7 bases at V and 9 bases at J, with 16 bases between the two ends. The CDR3 runs to 13 residues. The germline gives CDR1 MNHEY, CDR2 SVGAGI. The CDR3 protein is CASNEGSPRPQHF. The CDR3 DNA reads TGTGCCAGCAACGAGGGCAGCCCTAGGCCCCAGCATTTT.

This chain uses TRBV5-1 with TRBJ1-5; perhaps TRBD1 as D (5 bases). Germline CDR1 is SGHRS and CDR2 is YFSETQ. CDR3 size: 14 residues. Trimming cost V 0 bases and J 4 bases, with 8 bases left between them. CDR3 residues: CASSLDTGNQPQHF. The CDR3 DNA reads as TGCGCCAGCAGCTTGGATACAGGTAATCAGCCCCAGCATTTT.

This chain uses TRBV30 with TRBJ1-3; D is uncertain. CDR1 and CDR2 from the germline V gene are GTSNPN and SVGIG (reference sequence). V shed 0 bases and J shed 0 bases, with 6 bases lying between them. There are 14 residues in the CDR3. Written as DNA, the CDR3 is TGTGCCTGGAGTGTACTGGGCTCTGGAAACACCATATATTTT. This translates into CAWSVLGSGNTIYF.

The sample holds many counts of this clone. The J gene is TRBJ2-1, the V gene TRBV7-7, with a weak D call TRBD2 (5 bases). CDR1 and CDR2 from the germline V gene are SSHAT and FNYEAQ (reference sequence). Trimming took off 0 bases at V and 8 bases at J, with 11 bases between the two ends. This CDR3 has 14 residues. The DNA of the CDR3 is TGTGCCAGCAGCTTAGCACCAGCGGTCGATGAGCAGTTCTTC. This gives the protein CASSLAPAVDEQFF.

The V gene is TRBV4-3, the J gene TRBJ1-1; TRBD1 aligns across 7 bases. V gave up 0 bases and J gave up 5 bases; unmatched junction bases: 6. Germline CDR1 and CDR2: LGHNA and YSLEER. There are 15 residues in the CDR3. CDR3 sequence reads: CASSQDYRGGTEAFF. CDR3 bases: TGCGCCAGCAGCCAAGATTACAGGGGAGGAACTGAAGCTTTCTTT.

The rearrangement joins TRBV29-1 to TRBJ1-1; D ambiguous. This CDR3 region has 14 residues. Germline V gene data show CDR1 as SQVTM and CDR2 as ANQGSEA. Trimming removed 2 bases from V and 1 base from J, with 11 bases in between. CDR3 in amino acids: CSVESGSRNTEAFF. CDR3 in DNA: TGCAGCGTTGAATCGGGTTCCCGGAACACTGAAGCTTTCTTT.

The rearrangement uses TRBV30 and TRBJ1-1, with 8 bases identical to TRBD1. CDR3 length: 13 amino acids. CDR1 is GTSNPN and CDR2 is SVGIG in the germline V gene (reference sequence). The V gene end was trimmed by 1 base and the J gene end by 4 bases; junction bases not matched to a gene: 2. CDR3 in DNA: TGTGCCTGGAGTGACAGGGGGGGCACTGAAGCTTTCTTT. It translates to CAWSDRGGTEAFF.

This clone was seen more than once but under ten times. This chain joins TRBV5-1 and TRBJ2-5; D is perhaps TRBD2 (6 bases). The CDR3 has 14 amino acids. CDR1 and CDR2 from the germline V gene are SGHRS and YFSETQ. The V and J ends lost 4 bases and 2 bases respectively, with 12 bases between them. The CDR3 DNA reads TGCGCCAGCAGCCCATGGGGGGTTCAAGAGACCCAGTACTTC. Protein product: CASSPWGVQETQYF.

Here the CDR3 reads CASSRDSLVAFF. The CDR3 DNA follows: TGCGCCAGCAGTCGGGACAGTTTGGTAGCTTTCTTT. The V call is TRBV5-1, the J call TRBJ1-1; TRBD1 matches 7 bases. J gave up 10 bases and V 5 bases, and 8 bases lay outside the gene matches. The length of the CDR3 is 12 residues. The germline V gene encodes CDR1 SGHRS and CDR2 YFSETQ. Using reference TRBV5-1 and TRBJ1-1 for the parts outside the CDR3, the full variable domain is KAGVTQTPRYLIKTRGQQVTLSCSPISGHRSVSWYQQTPGQGLQFLFEYFSETQRNKGNFPGRFSGRQFSNSRSEMNVSTLELGDSALYLCASSRDSLVAFFGQGTRLTVV.

This sequence joins TRBV29-1 and TRBJ2-3, with 10 bases fitting TRBD1. CDR1 SQVTM and CDR2 ANQGSEA come from the germline V gene. J was trimmed by 2 bases and V by 7 bases; bases with no gene match: 9. The CDR3 spans 15 residues. The CDR3, as DNA: TGCAGCGGGACCGGGACAGGGGATTTCACAGATACGCAGTATTTT. It is translated as CSGTGTGDFTDTQYF.

The chain has TRBV29-1 and TRBJ1-1; D is possibly TRBD1 (5 bases). Deletions cut 7 bases from V and 0 bases from J, with 21 bases between. The CDR3 covers 16 residues. Germline lookup yields CDR1 SQVTM and CDR2 ANQGSEA. The CDR3 loop reads CSALIHIGGMNTEAFF. The CDR3 coding sequence is TGCAGCGCGCTGATCCACATCGGGGGTATGAACACTGAAGCTTTCTTT.

This rearrangement joins TRBV7-3 to TRBJ2-1; D not certain. V gave up 6 bases and J gave up 0 bases, with 12 bases separating them. The CDR3 contains 15 residues. Germline V gives CDR1 SGHTA, CDR2 FQGTGA. The CDR3 region has the DNA TGTGCCAGCAGTTTACAATTGAGCTCCTACAATGAGCAGTTCTTC. Its protein product is CASSLQLSSYNEQFF.

This chain links TRBV6-5 with TRBJ2-7; D gene uncertain. This CDR3 is built from 14 residues. Germline V gene data show CDR1 as MNHEY and CDR2 as SVGAGI. V lost 2 bases, J lost 0 bases, and 8 bases lay in between. The CDR3 bases are TGTGCCAGCAGTTACAACCCAAGCTCCTACGAGCAGTACTTC. This codes for CASSYNPSSYEQYF.

A few counts support this clone. The chain is built from TRBV30 and TRBJ1-2; maybe TRBD1 (5 bases). There are 14 residues in the CDR3. The V end lost 1 base, the J end lost 0 bases, and 9 bases lay between the germline ends. Germline CDR1 and CDR2: GTSNPN and SVGIG (reference sequence). CDR3 bases: TGTGCCTGGAGTGCCTCAGGGCCTAACTATGGCTACACCTTC. Residues: CAWSASGPNYGYTF.

The V gene is TRBV5-6, the J gene TRBJ2-7; TRBD2 agrees at 7 bases. The CDR3 is 14 residues long. With 5 bases clipped from V and 2 bases from J, the junction kept 7 bases outside the gene matches. CDR1 SGHDT and CDR2 YYEEEE come from the germline V gene. The CDR3 DNA follows: TGTGCCAGCAGTTTCTTTGGGGGGGCCTACGAGCAGTACTTC. Translated, it gives CASSFFGGAYEQYF.

The chain joins TRBV29-1 to TRBJ1-2, with D tentatively TRBD1 (5 bases). Germline V gene lookup returns CDR1 SQVTM and CDR2 ANQGSEA. There are 13 residues in the CDR3. V lost 3 bases to trimming and J lost 6 bases, with 14 bases between them. The CDR3 coding sequence is TGCAGCGTTGATAGGGGAGGATCGGATGGCTACACCTTC. Protein sequence: CSVDRGGSDGYTF.

The chain is built from TRBV27 and TRBJ1-6, with 10 bases aligning to TRBD1. Trimming cost V 8 bases and J 9 bases; bases outside gene matches: 1. This CDR3 is built from 12 residues. Germline V gives CDR1 MNHEY, CDR2 SMNVEV (reference sequence). CDR3 in amino acids: CASGTGVSPLHF. Written as DNA, the CDR3 is TGTGCCAGCGGGACAGGGGTTTCACCCCTCCACTTT.

The chain joins TRBV6-1 to TRBJ2-3; D unclear. Trimming cost V 6 bases and J 5 bases, with 6 bases left between them. The length of the CDR3 is 11 residues. Germline CDR1 and CDR2: MNHNS and SASEGT. The CDR3 protein is CASRVVDTQYF. CDR3 in DNA: TGTGCCAGCAGGGTGGTAGATACGCAGTATTTT.